These T cell receptor beta chains were read from a single sample in a study of blood T cell repertoires in COVID-19. Only in-frame clones appear in the TCRdb table, and some are missing; sequencing was by immunoSEQ multiplex PCR. The table has about 64,000 clones, about four fifths seen once. The sequenced sample was peripheral blood. Source of these receptors: a human donor in a cohort sampled during active COVID-19. Each CDR3 is given with its conserved first and last residue. Fields, in order: D gene, V gene, J gene, clone size, CDR3 protein, CDR3 DNA. D genes are given only for firm matches. Size is stated for part of the rows, as once, few or many counts, or as a class when the clone is expanded.

d_gene: TRBD2
v_gene: TRBV7-2
j_gene: TRBJ2-3
abundance: NA
CDR3aa: CASSISLAGGGTDTQYF
CDR3nt: TGTGCCAGCAGCATCTCACTAGCGGGGGGAGGCACAGATACGCAGTATTTT

d_gene: TRBD1
v_gene: TRBV6-5
j_gene: TRBJ2-3
abundance: NA
CDR3aa: CASSSGTGGWTDTQYF
CDR3nt: TGTGCCAGCAGTTCGGGGACAGGGGGCTGGACAGATACGCAGTATTTT

d_gene: TRBD2
v_gene: TRBV4-1
j_gene: TRBJ2-5
abundance: NA
CDR3aa: CASSQGLAGAPEETQYF
CDR3nt: TGCGCCAGCAGCCAGGGACTAGCGGGGGCCCCCGAAGAGACCCAGTACTTC

d_gene: TRBD1
v_gene: TRBV7-8
j_gene: TRBJ1-6
abundance: NA
CDR3aa: CASSPGGRGFSYNSPLHF
CDR3nt: TGTGCCAGCAGCCCAGGGGGCAGGGGGTTTTCCTATAATTCACCCCTCCACTTT

d_gene: TRBD1
v_gene: TRBV9
j_gene: TRBJ2-3
abundance: NA
CDR3aa: CASSGTQTGGTDTQYF
CDR3nt: TGTGCCAGCAGCGGTACTCAGACAGGGGGCACAGATACGCAGTATTTT

d_gene: NA
v_gene: TRBV11-1
j_gene: TRBJ2-5
abundance: NA
CDR3aa: CASSLSRETQYF
CDR3nt: TGTGCCAGCAGCTTATCCCGAGAGACCCAGTACTTC

d_gene: TRBD2
v_gene: TRBV19
j_gene: TRBJ2-2
abundance: once
CDR3aa: CASSRRAGVTGELFF
CDR3nt: TGTGCCAGTAGCCGCCGTGCGGGAGTTACCGGGGAGCTGTTTTTT

d_gene: NA
v_gene: TRBV5-5
j_gene: TRBJ1-3
abundance: once
CDR3aa: CASSSDRISGNTIYF
CDR3nt: TGTGCCAGCAGCTCCGACAGGATCTCTGGAAACACCATATATTTT

d_gene: TRBD1
v_gene: TRBV6-6
j_gene: TRBJ2-7
abundance: NA
CDR3aa: CASRPTQGAVEQYF
CDR3nt: TGTGCCAGCAGACCAACCCAGGGGGCAGTCGAGCAGTACTTC

d_gene: TRBD1
v_gene: TRBV20-1
j_gene: TRBJ2-2
abundance: NA
CDR3aa: CSASLAGTGGAGELFF
CDR3nt: TGCAGTGCTAGTCTAGCCGGGACAGGGGGGGCCGGGGAGCTGTTTTTT

d_gene: TRBD1
v_gene: TRBV7-2
j_gene: TRBJ2-3
abundance: few
CDR3aa: CASSLRQGADTQYF
CDR3nt: TGTGCCAGCAGCCTGCGACAGGGGGCAGATACGCAGTATTTT

d_gene: NA
v_gene: TRBV9
j_gene: TRBJ2-7
abundance: few
CDR3aa: CASSVGYSHEQYF
CDR3nt: TGTGCCAGCAGCGTAGGCTATTCGCACGAGCAGTACTTC

d_gene: NA
v_gene: TRBV4-2
j_gene: TRBJ2-1
abundance: NA
CDR3aa: CASSQASDSYNEQFF
CDR3nt: TGTGCCAGCAGCCAAGCTAGCGACTCCTACAATGAGCAGTTCTTC

d_gene: NA
v_gene: TRBV6-5
j_gene: TRBJ2-7
abundance: NA
CDR3aa: CASSSPSSYEQYF
CDR3nt: TGTGCCAGCAGTTCTCCGAGCTCCTACGAGCAGTACTTC

d_gene: TRBD1
v_gene: TRBV5-4
j_gene: TRBJ2-1
abundance: NA
CDR3aa: CASSFPGTGGNNEQFF
CDR3nt: TGTGCCAGCAGCTTCCCTGGGACAGGGGGGAACAATGAGCAGTTCTTC

d_gene: TRBD1
v_gene: TRBV7-8
j_gene: TRBJ1-1
abundance: few
CDR3aa: CASSAAGGQTEAFF
CDR3nt: TGTGCCAGCAGCGCGGCAGGGGGGCAAACTGAAGCTTTCTTT

d_gene: TRBD1
v_gene: TRBV3-1/TRBV3-2
j_gene: TRBJ1-1
abundance: NA
CDR3aa: CASSQGQGKAFF
CDR3nt: TGTGCCAGCAGCCAAGGACAGGGAAAAGCTTTCTTT

d_gene: TRBD1
v_gene: TRBV20-1
j_gene: TRBJ2-3
abundance: NA
CDR3aa: CSASRQGATDTQYF
CDR3nt: TGCAGTGCTAGTAGGCAGGGGGCTACAGATACGCAGTATTTT

d_gene: NA
v_gene: TRBV7-9
j_gene: TRBJ2-2
abundance: NA
CDR3aa: CASSVRAPRRDTGELFF
CDR3nt: TGTGCCAGCAGCGTTAGGGCGCCTCGGCGGGACACCGGGGAGCTGTTTTTT

d_gene: TRBD2
v_gene: TRBV7-2
j_gene: TRBJ2-1
abundance: NA
CDR3aa: CASSLVGTSGEVEQFF
CDR3nt: TGTGCCAGCAGCTTAGTAGGGACTAGCGGGGAGGTTGAGCAGTTCTTC

d_gene: NA
v_gene: TRBV18
j_gene: TRBJ2-1
abundance: NA
CDR3aa: CASSPPSRVNEQFF
CDR3nt: TGTGCCAGCTCACCACCGTCGCGGGTGAATGAGCAGTTCTTC

d_gene: NA
v_gene: TRBV12-3/TRBV12-4
j_gene: TRBJ1-5
abundance: NA
CDR3aa: CASRGDGNQPQHF
CDR3nt: TGTGCCAGTCGGGGGGATGGCAATCAGCCCCAGCATTTT

d_gene: NA
v_gene: TRBV21-1
j_gene: TRBJ1-5
abundance: few
CDR3aa: CASPGTPGRANQPQHF
CDR3nt: TGTGCCAGTCCCGGGACCCCCGGGAGAGCCAATCAGCCCCAGCATTTT

d_gene: NA
v_gene: TRBV6-5
j_gene: TRBJ1-5
abundance: NA
CDR3aa: CASSQGNSNQPQHF
CDR3nt: TGTGCCAGCAGCCAGGGGAATAGCAATCAGCCCCAGCATTTT

d_gene: TRBD2
v_gene: TRBV30
j_gene: TRBJ2-7
abundance: NA
CDR3aa: CAWRGGGNYEQYF
CDR3nt: TGTGCCTGGAGGGGCGGGGGGAACTACGAGCAGTACTTC

d_gene: TRBD2
v_gene: TRBV6-2/TRBV6-3
j_gene: TRBJ2-5
abundance: NA
CDR3aa: CASSYALGTSGGTQYF
CDR3nt: TGTGCCAGCAGTTACGCCTTAGGGACTAGCGGGGGAACCCAGTACTTC

d_gene: NA
v_gene: TRBV11-3
j_gene: TRBJ2-5
abundance: NA
CDR3aa: CASSPDGEETQYF
CDR3nt: TGTGCCAGCAGCCCAGACGGGGAAGAGACCCAGTACTTC

d_gene: NA
v_gene: TRBV5-8
j_gene: TRBJ2-2
abundance: few
CDR3aa: CASSRGGTGELFF
CDR3nt: TGTGCCAGCAGCCGAGGAGGGACCGGGGAGCTGTTTTTT

d_gene: TRBD1
v_gene: TRBV6-2/TRBV6-3
j_gene: TRBJ1-1
abundance: NA
CDR3aa: CASSPTGDTEAFF
CDR3nt: TGTGCCAGCAGCCCAACAGGGGACACTGAAGCTTTCTTT

d_gene: TRBD1
v_gene: TRBV10-2
j_gene: TRBJ1-1
abundance: NA
CDR3aa: CASRDSSNTEAFF
CDR3nt: TGCGCCAGCCGGGACAGTTCTAACACTGAAGCTTTCTTT

d_gene: TRBD1
v_gene: TRBV10-3
j_gene: TRBJ1-2
abundance: NA
CDR3aa: CAISRDSLIGYYGYTF
CDR3nt: TGTGCCATCAGCCGGGACAGCTTAATCGGGTACTATGGCTACACCTTC

d_gene: TRBD2
v_gene: TRBV15
j_gene: TRBJ2-1
abundance: NA
CDR3aa: CATSKRTPGTMNNEQFF
CDR3nt: TGTGCCACCAGCAAACGTACGCCCGGGACTATGAACAATGAGCAGTTCTTC

d_gene: TRBD1
v_gene: TRBV29-1
j_gene: TRBJ2-7
abundance: NA
CDR3aa: CSVETGVHEQYF
CDR3nt: TGCAGCGTTGAAACAGGGGTCCACGAGCAGTACTTC